This TCR beta chain was found in a study of neurological immune-mediated disorders. The method for making cDNA was 5'RACE, and it used 10-nucleotide random UMIs. TCRdb used MiXCR to reprocess the 5' RACE reads, holding one entry per CDR3 protein. The data hold approximately 59,000 distinct CDR3 sequences, with around 5.1% observed a single time. Germline CDR1 and CDR2: SGHAT and FQNNGV. CDR3 size: 15 residues. V was shortened by 2 bases and J by 4 bases, with 14 bases between the two germline ends. V gene TRBV11-2 combines with J gene TRBJ1-2; no definite D call. The receptor was derived from a human donor with multiple sclerosis. The donor label of this sample is uncertain. The sample consisted of PBMCs. CDR3 DNA sequence: TGTGCCAGCAGCTTATCGTCTCTGCAGATCTATGGCTACACCTTC. It is translated as CASSLSSLQIYGYTF.